The 9 T cell receptor beta chains in this list originate from one sample, sequenced in a study of vaccination and CD4 T cells after COVID-19. Cultured CD4+ T cells had their DNA profiled by the Oncomine TCR Beta short-read assay. One entry per CDR3 protein results from TCRdb running MiXCR on the PCR reads. The sample has more than 15,000 distinct CDR3 sequences; around 47% are singletons. Stated time point: late sampling 161 to 241 days after vaccination in a few convalescent patients. The treatment: approximately nine-day PBMC culture with coronavirus spike peptide pools or control peptides (ViraFEST assay). No antigen has been identified for these receptors. This specimen consisted of CD4+ T cells from blood, cultured in vitro, obtained about 7 months after SARS-CoV-2 vaccination. These receptors all come from a human donor who had recovered from COVID-19.

This chain links TRBV19 with TRBJ2-7; D is perhaps TRBD1 (6 bases). The V end was cut by 3 bases, the J end by 1 base, with 13 bases between. Per germline, CDR1 LNHDA and CDR2 SQIVND (reference sequence). There are 15 residues in the CDR3. The CDR3 coding sequence is TGTGCCAGTAGTATTCGCCCAGGGGAATCCTACGAGCAGTACTTC. This translates into CASSIRPGESYEQYF.

This clonotype was detected a few times. This rearrangement joins TRBV7-8 to TRBJ1-5; D unresolved. CDR1 is SGHVS and CDR2 is FQNEAQ in the germline V gene. Trimming removed 0 bases at V and 1 base at J, with 10 bases between. CDR3 length: 16 residues. In nucleotides, the CDR3 is TGTGCCAGCAGCTTAGCCGGACGGACGAGCAATCAGCCCCAGCATTTT. This sequence encodes CASSLAGRTSNQPQHF.

The V and J genes are TRBV19 and TRBJ1-1; D is ambiguous. This CDR3 has 19 residues. Trimming removed 6 bases from V and 2 bases from J, with 28 bases in between. Germline V gene data show CDR1 as LNHDA and CDR2 as SQIVND (reference sequence). The CDR3 DNA is TGTGCCAGTAGGGTCGATGCTGACTTGTTGCCCGAAGGCAACACTGAAGCTTTCTTT. Its protein product is CASRVDADLLPEGNTEAFF.

The sample holds one count of this clonotype. The chain links TRBV10-2 to TRBJ2-1; TRBD2 matches at 11 bases. Germline V gene sequence: CDR1 WSHSY, CDR2 SAAADI. Trimming at V came to 6 bases and at J to 0 bases, leaving 13 bases not matched to a gene. CDR3 length: 19 amino acids. CDR3 in DNA: TGCGCCAGCAGCGACTCTTCTGGGACTAGCGGTAGCTCCTACAATGAGCAGTTCTTC. Residues: CASSDSSGTSGSSYNEQFF.

The rearrangement joins TRBV7-6 to TRBJ2-2; 9 bases align to TRBD2. Germline CDR1 SGHVS, CDR2 FNYEAQ. The CDR3 is 18 residues long. Trimming cost V 4 bases and J 4 bases; bases outside gene matches: 13. The DNA of the CDR3 is TGTGCCAGCAGCTCCAGAGCCAGGACTAGCGAGAGCACCGGGGAGCTGTTTTTT. Translated, it gives CASSSRARTSESTGELFF.

V gene TRBV7-9 combines with J gene TRBJ2-1, with D perhaps TRBD2 (7 bases). This CDR3 is 16 amino acids long. Germline lookup yields CDR1 SEHNR and CDR2 FQNEAQ (reference sequence). V was cut by 5 bases and J by 0 bases, with 14 bases left in between. The CDR3 DNA reads as TGTGCCAGCAGCCTCCGGGGGGCTAACTCCTACAATGAGCAGTTCTTC. Translated: CASSLRGANSYNEQFF.

The gene calls are TRBV27 and TRBJ1-5; no firm D call. Trimming shortened V by 6 bases and J by 0 bases, and 12 bases separated the two germline ends. CDR1 and CDR2 (germline): MNHEY, SMNVEV (reference sequence). The CDR3 loop spans 15 amino acids. The CDR3 DNA follows: TGTGCCAGCAGGTCCAGAGGAAATAGCAATCAGCCCCAGCATTTT. It yields the protein CASRSRGNSNQPQHF.

V and J are TRBV5-4 and TRBJ2-5; D is uncertain. This CDR3 contains 13 residues. Trimming removed 5 bases from V and 1 base from J, with 9 bases in between. Per the germline V gene, CDR1 is SGHNT and CDR2 is YYREEE (reference sequence). The CDR3 sequence is CASRSRLQETQYF. The DNA for the CDR3 is TGTGCCAGCAGATCTAGACTCCAAGAGACCCAGTACTTC.

The chain carries TRBV24-1 and TRBJ2-5; D is possibly TRBD1 or TRBD2 (5 bases each). This CDR3 comprises 15 residues. Germline V gives CDR1 KGHDR, CDR2 SFDVKD. Between the trimmed V and J ends, which lost 3 bases and 4 bases, there was a span of 14 bases. The CDR3 sequence is CATSDPTDGGETQYF. The CDR3 bases are TGTGCCACCAGTGATCCGACAGATGGGGGAGAGACCCAGTACTTC.